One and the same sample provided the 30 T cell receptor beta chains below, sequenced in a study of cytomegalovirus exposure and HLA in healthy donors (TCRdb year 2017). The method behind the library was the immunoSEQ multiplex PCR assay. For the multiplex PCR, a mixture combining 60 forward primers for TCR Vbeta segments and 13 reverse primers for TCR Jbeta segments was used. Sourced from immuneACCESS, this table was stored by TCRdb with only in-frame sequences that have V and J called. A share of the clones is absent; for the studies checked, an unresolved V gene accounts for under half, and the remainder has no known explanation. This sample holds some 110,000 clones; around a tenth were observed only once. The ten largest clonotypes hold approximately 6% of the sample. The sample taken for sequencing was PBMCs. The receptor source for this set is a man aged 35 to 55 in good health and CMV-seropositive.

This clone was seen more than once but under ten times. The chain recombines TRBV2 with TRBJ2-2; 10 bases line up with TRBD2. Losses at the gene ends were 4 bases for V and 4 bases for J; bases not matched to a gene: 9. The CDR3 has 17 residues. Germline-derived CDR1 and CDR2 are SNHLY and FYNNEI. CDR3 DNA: TGTGCCAGCAGTGGACTAGCGGGCTTAGGTGGCACCGGGGAGCTGTTTTTT. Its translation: CASSGLAGLGGTGELFF. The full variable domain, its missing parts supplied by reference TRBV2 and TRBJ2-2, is EPEVTQTPSHQVTQMGQEVILRCVPISNHLYFYWYRQILGQKVEFLVSFYNNEISEKSEIFDDQFSVERPDGSNFTLKIRSTKLEDSAMYFCASSGLAGLGGTGELFFGEGSRLTVL.

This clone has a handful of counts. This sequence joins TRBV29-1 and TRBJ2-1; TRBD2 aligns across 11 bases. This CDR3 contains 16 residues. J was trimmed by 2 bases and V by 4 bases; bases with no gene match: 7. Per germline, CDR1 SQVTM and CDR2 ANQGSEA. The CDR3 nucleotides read TGCAGCGTTGGAGGTTTGACTAGCGGGGCCTACAATGAGCAGTTCTTC. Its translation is CSVGGLTSGAYNEQFF.

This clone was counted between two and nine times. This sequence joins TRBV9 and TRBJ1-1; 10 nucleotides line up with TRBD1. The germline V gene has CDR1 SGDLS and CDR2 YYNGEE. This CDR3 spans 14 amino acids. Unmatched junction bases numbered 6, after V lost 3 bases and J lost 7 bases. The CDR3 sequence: CASSARQGAVEAFF. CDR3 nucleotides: TGTGCCAGCAGCGCGAGACAGGGGGCAGTTGAAGCTTTCTTT.

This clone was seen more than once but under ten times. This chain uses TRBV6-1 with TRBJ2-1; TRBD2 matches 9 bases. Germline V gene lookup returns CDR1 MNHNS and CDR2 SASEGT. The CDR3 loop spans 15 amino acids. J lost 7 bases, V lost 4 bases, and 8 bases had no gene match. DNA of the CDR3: TGTGCCAGCAGTGCGGAGGCTAGCGGGGCGAATGAGCAGTTCTTC. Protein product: CASSAEASGANEQFF.

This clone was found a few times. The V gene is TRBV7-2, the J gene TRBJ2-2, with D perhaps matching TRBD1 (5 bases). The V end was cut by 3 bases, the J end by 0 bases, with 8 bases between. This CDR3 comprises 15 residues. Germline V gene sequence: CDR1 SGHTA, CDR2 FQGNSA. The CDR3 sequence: CASSFDRTNTGELFF. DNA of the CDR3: TGTGCCAGCAGCTTTGACAGAACGAACACCGGGGAGCTGTTTTTT.

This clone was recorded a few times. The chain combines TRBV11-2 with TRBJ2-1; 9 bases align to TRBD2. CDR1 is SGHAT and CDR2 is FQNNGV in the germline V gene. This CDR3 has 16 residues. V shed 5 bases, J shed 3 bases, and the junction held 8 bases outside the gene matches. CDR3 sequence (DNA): TGTGCCAGCAGCCGACTTAGCGGGAGAGGCTACAATGAGCAGTTCTTC. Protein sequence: CASSRLSGRGYNEQFF.

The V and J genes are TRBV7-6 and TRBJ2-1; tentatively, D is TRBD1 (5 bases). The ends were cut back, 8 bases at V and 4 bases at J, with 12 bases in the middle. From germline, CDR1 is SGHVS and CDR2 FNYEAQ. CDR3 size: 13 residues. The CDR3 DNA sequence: TGTGCCAGCTGCACGACAGCTTACAATGAGCAGTTCTTC. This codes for CASCTTAYNEQFF. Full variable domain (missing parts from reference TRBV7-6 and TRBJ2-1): GAGVSQSPRYKVTKRGQDVALRCDPISGHVSLYWYRQALGQGPEFLTYFNYEAQQDKSGLPNDRFSAERPEGSISTLTIQRTEQRDSAMYRCASCTTAYNEQFFGPGTRLTVL.

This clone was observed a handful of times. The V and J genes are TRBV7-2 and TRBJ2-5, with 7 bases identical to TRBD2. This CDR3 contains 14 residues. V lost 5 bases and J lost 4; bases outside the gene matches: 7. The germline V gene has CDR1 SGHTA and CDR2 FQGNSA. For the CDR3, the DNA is TGTGCCAGCAGCCAGGGACTACGCGGAGAGACCCAGTACTTC. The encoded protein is CASSQGLRGETQYF.

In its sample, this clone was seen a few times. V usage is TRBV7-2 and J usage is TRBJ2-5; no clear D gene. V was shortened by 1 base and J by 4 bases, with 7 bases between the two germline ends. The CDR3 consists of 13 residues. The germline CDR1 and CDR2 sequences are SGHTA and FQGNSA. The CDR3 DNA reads TGTGCCAGCAGCTTAGGCCGCGTAGAGACCCAGTACTTC. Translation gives CASSLGRVETQYF.

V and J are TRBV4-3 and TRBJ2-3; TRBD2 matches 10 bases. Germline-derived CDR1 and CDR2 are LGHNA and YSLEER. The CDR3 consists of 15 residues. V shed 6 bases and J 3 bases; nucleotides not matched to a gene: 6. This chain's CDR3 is CASRPGTSVTDTQYF. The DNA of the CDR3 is TGCGCCAGCAGGCCCGGGACTAGCGTGACAGATACGCAGTATTTT.

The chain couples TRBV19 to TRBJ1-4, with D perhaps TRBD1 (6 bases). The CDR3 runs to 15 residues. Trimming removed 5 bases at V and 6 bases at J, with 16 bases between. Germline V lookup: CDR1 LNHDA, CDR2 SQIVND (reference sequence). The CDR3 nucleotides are TGTGCCAGTAGTCTTCTTGGGGGGGCCGATGAAAAACTGTTTTTT. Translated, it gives CASSLLGGADEKLFF.

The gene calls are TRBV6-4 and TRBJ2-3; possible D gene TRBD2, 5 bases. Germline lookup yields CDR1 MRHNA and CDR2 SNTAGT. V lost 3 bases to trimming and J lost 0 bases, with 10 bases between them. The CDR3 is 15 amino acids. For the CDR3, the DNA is TGTGCCAGCAGTGATTCCGGGGTTAGCACAGATACGCAGTATTTT. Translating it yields CASSDSGVSTDTQYF.

The chain's CDR3 is CASSVEGPSHEQYF. In DNA form, the CDR3 reads TGTGCCAGCAGCGTGGAGGGGCCCTCTCACGAGCAGTACTTC. The rearrangement joins TRBV9 to TRBJ2-7; D might be TRBD2 (6 bases). The CDR3 sequence is 14 residues long. V was shortened by 2 bases and J by 5 bases, with 14 bases between the two germline ends. Germline lookup yields CDR1 SGDLS and CDR2 YYNGEE.

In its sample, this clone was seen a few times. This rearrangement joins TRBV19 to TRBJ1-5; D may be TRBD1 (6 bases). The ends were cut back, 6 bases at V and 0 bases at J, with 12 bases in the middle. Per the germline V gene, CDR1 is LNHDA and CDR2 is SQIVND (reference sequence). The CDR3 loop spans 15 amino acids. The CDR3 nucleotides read TGTGCCAGTAGGTGGGGGCAGGATAGCAATCAGCCCCAGCATTTT. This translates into CASRWGQDSNQPQHF.

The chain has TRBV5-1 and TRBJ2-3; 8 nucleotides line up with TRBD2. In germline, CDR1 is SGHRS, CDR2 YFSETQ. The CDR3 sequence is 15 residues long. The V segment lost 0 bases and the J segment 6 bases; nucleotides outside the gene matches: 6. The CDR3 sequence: CASSLGGTSVDTQYF. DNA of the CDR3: TGCGCCAGCAGCTTGGGGGGGACTAGTGTCGATACGCAGTATTTT.

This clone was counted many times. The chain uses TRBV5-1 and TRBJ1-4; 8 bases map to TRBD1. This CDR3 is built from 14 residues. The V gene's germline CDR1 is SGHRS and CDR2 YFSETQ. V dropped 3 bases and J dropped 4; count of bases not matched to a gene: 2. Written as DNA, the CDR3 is TGCGCCAGCAGCTCGACAGGGGTTAATGAAAAACTGTTTTTT. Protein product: CASSSTGVNEKLFF.

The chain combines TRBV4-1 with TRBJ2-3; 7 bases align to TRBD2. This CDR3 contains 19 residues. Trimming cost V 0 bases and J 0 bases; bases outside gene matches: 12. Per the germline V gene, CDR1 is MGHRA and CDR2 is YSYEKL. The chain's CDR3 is CASSQEGAVGGGSTDTQYF. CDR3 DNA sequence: TGCGCCAGCAGCCAAGAAGGCGCCGTGGGCGGGGGTAGCACAGATACGCAGTATTTT.

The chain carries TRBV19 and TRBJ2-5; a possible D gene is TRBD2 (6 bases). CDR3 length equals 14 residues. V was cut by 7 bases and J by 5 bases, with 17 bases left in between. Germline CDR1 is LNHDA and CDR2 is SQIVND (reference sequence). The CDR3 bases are TGTGCCAGTACCCCCACTAGGGCGGGGGAGACCCAGTACTTC. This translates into CASTPTRAGETQYF.

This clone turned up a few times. CDR3 amino acids: CASSAGTDQPQHF. In DNA form, the CDR3 reads TGTGCCAGCAGTGCAGGGACAGATCAGCCCCAGCATTTT. V usage is TRBV6-1 and J usage is TRBJ1-5, with TRBD1 identical over 7 bases. Germline V gene data show CDR1 as MNHNS and CDR2 as SASEGT. This CDR3 comprises 13 residues. The V gene end was trimmed by 4 bases and the J gene end by 5 bases; junction bases not matched to a gene: 2.

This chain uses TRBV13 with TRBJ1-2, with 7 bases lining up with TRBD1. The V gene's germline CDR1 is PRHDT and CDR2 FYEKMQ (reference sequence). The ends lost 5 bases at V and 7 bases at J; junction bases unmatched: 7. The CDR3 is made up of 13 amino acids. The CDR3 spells CASSTDRARGYTF. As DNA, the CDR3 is TGTGCCAGCAGCACCGACAGGGCGCGTGGCTACACCTTC.

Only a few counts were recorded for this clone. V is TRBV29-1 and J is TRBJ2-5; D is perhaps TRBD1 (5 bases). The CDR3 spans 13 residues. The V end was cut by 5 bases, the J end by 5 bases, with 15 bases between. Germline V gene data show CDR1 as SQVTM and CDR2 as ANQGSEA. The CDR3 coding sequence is TGCAGCGTTCGCAGACAGTCAGAGGAGACCCAGTACTTC. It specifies CSVRRQSEETQYF.

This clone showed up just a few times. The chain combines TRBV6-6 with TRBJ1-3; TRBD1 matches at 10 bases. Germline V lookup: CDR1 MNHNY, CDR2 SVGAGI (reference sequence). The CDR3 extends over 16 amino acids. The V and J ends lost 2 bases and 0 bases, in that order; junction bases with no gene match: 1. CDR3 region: CASSYGTGASGNTIYF. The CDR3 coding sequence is TGTGCCAGCAGTTACGGGACAGGGGCCTCTGGAAACACCATATATTTT.

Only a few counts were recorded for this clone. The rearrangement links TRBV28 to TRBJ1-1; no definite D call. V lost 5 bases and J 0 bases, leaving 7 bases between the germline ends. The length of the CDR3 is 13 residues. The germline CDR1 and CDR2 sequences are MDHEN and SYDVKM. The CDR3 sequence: CASSPYLNTEAFF. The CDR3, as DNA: TGTGCCAGCAGTCCATACTTGAACACTGAAGCTTTCTTT.

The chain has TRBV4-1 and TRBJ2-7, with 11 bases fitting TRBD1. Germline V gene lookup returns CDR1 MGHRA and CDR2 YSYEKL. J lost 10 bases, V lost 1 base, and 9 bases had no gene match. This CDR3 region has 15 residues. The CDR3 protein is CASSQGAGQGAAQYF. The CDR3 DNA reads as TGCGCCAGCAGCCAAGGGGCCGGACAGGGGGCGGCCCAGTACTTC.

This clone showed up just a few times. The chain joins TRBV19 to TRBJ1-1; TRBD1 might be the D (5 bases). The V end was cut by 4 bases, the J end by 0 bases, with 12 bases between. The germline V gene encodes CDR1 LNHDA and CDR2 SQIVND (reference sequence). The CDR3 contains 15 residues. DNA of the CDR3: TGTGCCAGTAGTAAGGGGTTTCGGATGAACACTGAAGCTTTCTTT. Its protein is CASSKGFRMNTEAFF.

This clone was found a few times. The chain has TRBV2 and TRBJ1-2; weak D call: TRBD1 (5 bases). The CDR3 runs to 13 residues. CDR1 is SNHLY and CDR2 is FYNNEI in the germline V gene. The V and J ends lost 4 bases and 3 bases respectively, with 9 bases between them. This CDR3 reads CASSVGGDYGYTF. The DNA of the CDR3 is TGTGCCAGCAGTGTTGGGGGGGACTATGGCTACACCTTC. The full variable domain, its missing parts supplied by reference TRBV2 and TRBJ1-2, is EPEVTQTPSHQVTQMGQEVILRCVPISNHLYFYWYRQILGQKVEFLVSFYNNEISEKSEIFDDQFSVERPDGSNFTLKIRSTKLEDSAMYFCASSVGGDYGYTFGSGTRLTVV.

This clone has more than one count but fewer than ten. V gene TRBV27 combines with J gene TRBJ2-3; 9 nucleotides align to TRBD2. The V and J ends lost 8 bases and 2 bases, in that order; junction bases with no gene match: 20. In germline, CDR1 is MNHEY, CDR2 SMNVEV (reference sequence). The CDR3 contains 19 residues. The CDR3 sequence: CASCYSEGIAGVVTDTQYF. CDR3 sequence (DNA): TGTGCCAGCTGCTATAGCGAGGGAATAGCGGGAGTGGTCACAGATACGCAGTATTTT.

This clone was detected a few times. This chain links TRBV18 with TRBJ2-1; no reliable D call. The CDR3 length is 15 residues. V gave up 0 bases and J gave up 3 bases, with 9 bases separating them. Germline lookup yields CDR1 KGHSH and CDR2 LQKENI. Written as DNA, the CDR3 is TGTGCCAGCTCACCACCGCGAAGATTCTACAATGAGCAGTTCTTC. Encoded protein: CASSPPRRFYNEQFF.

The CDR3 sequence is CASSGPGGPQETQYF. CDR3 DNA: TGTGCCAGCAGCGGTCCGGGAGGCCCACAAGAGACCCAGTACTTC. The chain employs TRBV9 and TRBJ2-5; 7 bases are shared with TRBD2. CDR1 is SGDLS and CDR2 is YYNGEE in the germline V gene. CDR3 size: 15 residues. With 3 bases clipped from V and 2 bases from J, the junction kept 7 bases outside the gene matches.

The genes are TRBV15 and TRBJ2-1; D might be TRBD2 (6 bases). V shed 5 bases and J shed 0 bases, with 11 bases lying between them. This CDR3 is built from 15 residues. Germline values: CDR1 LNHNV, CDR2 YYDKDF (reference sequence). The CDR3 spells CATSPGAGSYNEQFF. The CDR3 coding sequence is TGTGCCACCAGCCCCGGAGCGGGCTCCTACAATGAGCAGTTCTTC. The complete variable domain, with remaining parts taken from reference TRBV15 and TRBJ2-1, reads DAMVIQNPRYQVTQFGKPVTLSCSQTLNHNVMYWYQQKSSQAPKLLFHYYDKDFNNEADTPDNFQSRRPNTSFCFLDIRSPGLGDTAMYLCATSPGAGSYNEQFFGPGTRLTVL.